These 28 T cell receptor beta chains share one sample of origin, sequenced in a study of a mutant IDH1 vaccine in newly diagnosed glioma. The sample's time point: week 5, during vaccination. A 20-mer mutant IDH1 peptide at 300 ug was injected subcutaneously with topical imiquimod. The method was immunoSEQ multiplex PCR; TCRdb's version includes in-frame clones alone and lacks a portion of them. Among about 50,000 clones listed, about 80% were seen once. For these TCRs, the target antigens are not known. Material: PBMCs, obtained from a glioma patient whose treatment included an IDH1 peptide vaccine. The receptors stem from a woman in her forties or fifties with glioma.

The J gene is TRBJ2-4, the V gene TRBV19; maybe TRBD2 (5 bases). Germline-derived CDR1 and CDR2 are LNHDA and SQIVND (reference sequence). The CDR3 consists of 16 residues. Deletions cut 4 bases from V and 0 bases from J, with 13 bases between. The CDR3 loop is CASSKARTLAKNIQYF. Written as DNA, the CDR3 is TGTGCCAGTAGTAAAGCCAGGACTCTAGCCAAAAACATTCAGTACTTC.

The CDR3 DNA sequence: TGTGCCAGCTCGAGGACAGGGGGTGATTCACCCCTCCACTTT. It yields the protein CASSRTGGDSPLHF. V is TRBV18 and J is TRBJ1-6; TRBD1 agrees at 10 bases. CDR3 length: 14 residues. V dropped 6 bases and J dropped 8; count of bases not matched to a gene: 4. CDR1 and CDR2 from the germline V gene are KGHSH and LQKENI. Supplemented by reference TRBV18 and TRBJ1-6, the full variable domain reads NAGVMQNPRHLVRRRGQEARLRCSPMKGHSHVYWYRQLPEEGLKFMVYLQKENIIDESGMPKERFSAEFPKEGPSILRIQQVVRGDSAAYFCASSRTGGDSPLHFGNGTRLTVT.

V and J are TRBV5-1 and TRBJ2-1; D is perhaps TRBD1 (5 bases). Looked up from germline, CDR1 is SGHRS and CDR2 is YFSETQ. V dropped 0 bases and J dropped 5 bases, with 12 bases sitting between them. This CDR3 spans 15 amino acids. The DNA of the CDR3 is TGCGCCAGCAGCTTGGCAGGGAAAGGGGACAATGAGCAGTTCTTC. Residues: CASSLAGKGDNEQFF. The full variable domain, its missing parts supplied by reference TRBV5-1 and TRBJ2-1, is KAGVTQTPRYLIKTRGQQVTLSCSPISGHRSVSWYQQTPGQGLQFLFEYFSETQRNKGNFPGRFSGRQFSNSRSEMNVSTLELGDSALYLCASSLAGKGDNEQFFGPGTRLTVL.

This chain connects TRBV5-4 to TRBJ1-4, with 10 bases matching TRBD1. Germline V gene sequence: CDR1 SGHNT, CDR2 YYREEE (reference sequence). This CDR3 comprises 17 residues. Unmatched junction bases numbered 10, after V lost 4 bases and J lost 4 bases. In nucleotides, the CDR3 is TGTGCCAGCAGCGGACGACAGGGGGCGCAGGGTAATGAAAAACTGTTTTTT. It specifies CASSGRQGAQGNEKLFF.

The J gene is TRBJ1-1, the V gene TRBV2; 8 bases match TRBD1. V dropped 6 bases and J dropped 0; count of bases not matched to a gene: 6. CDR1 and CDR2 from the germline V gene are SNHLY and FYNNEI. The CDR3 has 15 amino acids. CDR3 sequence (DNA): TGTGCCAGCAGACAGGGGGGATTCATGAACACTGAAGCTTTCTTT. Protein sequence: CASRQGGFMNTEAFF.

This chain uses TRBV10-3 with TRBJ1-2; unclear D gene. The CDR3 totals 15 residues. V was pared by 10 bases and J by 0 bases, with 18 bases between. Germline CDR1 ENHRY, CDR2 SYGVKD. The CDR3 spells CASQLGTMPNYGYTF. The CDR3, as DNA: TGTGCCAGCCAACTAGGAACTATGCCTAACTATGGCTACACCTTC.

The chain combines TRBV2 with TRBJ2-5; 7 bases are shared with TRBD2. Germline CDR1 reads SNHLY; CDR2 reads FYNNEI. The V gene end was trimmed by 7 bases and the J gene end by 5 bases; junction bases not matched to a gene: 10. The CDR3 covers 14 residues. The CDR3 protein is CASTTVTGRETQYF. In DNA form, the CDR3 reads TGTGCCAGCACTACTGTGACCGGGAGGGAGACCCAGTACTTC.

The chain employs TRBV21-1 and TRBJ1-1; the DNA was not used to check the table's D call, TRBD1. TRBV21-1 constitutes a pseudogene. The CDR3 is made up of 19 amino acids. As DNA, the CDR3 is TGTGCCAGCAGCAAAAGACCGAGGACAGGGGGCGCAAGGGACACTGAAGCTTTCTTT. Its translation: CASSKRPRTGGARDTEAFF.

This clone has more than one count but fewer than ten. The CDR3 sequence is CASSARGRDNGYTF. The CDR3 DNA reads as TGTGCCAGCAGTGCCAGGGGCCGGGATAATGGCTACACCTTC. The chain combines TRBV6-4 with TRBJ1-2; TRBD1 might be the D (6 bases). From germline, CDR1 is MRHNA and CDR2 SNTAGT. The CDR3 is 14 amino acids. V lost 4 bases and J lost 6, with 15 bases in between.

V gene TRBV5-6 combines with J gene TRBJ2-5; 7 bases agree with TRBD2. The J call may be wrong; the DNA end is better matched by TRBJ2-7. CDR1 is SGHDT, CDR2 YYEEEE, per germline. The CDR3 spans 13 residues. The CDR3 DNA is TGTGCCAGCAGTCGACTAGCCGTATACGAGCAGTACTTC. It codes for CASSRLAVYEQYF.

V and J are TRBV7-8 and TRBJ2-7; D possibly uses TRBD1 or TRBD2 (5 bases each). Germline lookup yields CDR1 SGHVS and CDR2 FQNEAQ. With 5 bases removed from V and 3 bases from J, the gap between germline ends came to 20 bases. The CDR3 is 16 amino acids. The CDR3 loop reads CASSITTGTGNYEQYF. The CDR3 region has the DNA TGTGCCAGCAGCATTACAACCGGGACGGGGAACTACGAGCAGTACTTC.

The chain is built from TRBV7-2 and TRBJ1-2, with 8 positions matching TRBD1. The germline CDR1 and CDR2 sequences are SGHTA and FQGNSA. V gave up 5 bases and J gave up 8 bases; unmatched junction bases: 13. This CDR3 has 15 amino acids. CDR3 sequence reads: CASSQPGGARRGYTF. CDR3 nucleotides: TGTGCCAGCAGCCAACCAGGGGGCGCGAGAAGGGGCTACACCTTC.

The chain employs TRBV9 and TRBJ1-2, with D unresolved. Germline CDR1 reads SGDLS; CDR2 reads YYNGEE. The CDR3 runs to 12 residues. V was pared by 2 bases and J by 2 bases, with 4 bases between. The chain's CDR3 is CASSVKNYGYTF. For the CDR3, the DNA is TGTGCCAGCAGCGTGAAAAACTATGGCTACACCTTC.

This chain connects TRBV13 to TRBJ2-3; D perhaps matches TRBD1 (6 bases). This CDR3 is built from 17 residues. Germline CDR1 reads PRHDT; CDR2 reads FYEKMQ (reference sequence). Trimming cost V 0 bases and J 3 bases, with 16 bases left between them. The CDR3 DNA sequence: TGTGCCAGCAGCTTAGGCCAGCCTTACAGGGATACAGATACGCAGTATTTT. Amino acid sequence: CASSLGQPYRDTDTQYF. The full variable domain, with the rest looked up from reference TRBV13 and TRBJ2-3, is AAGVIQSPRHLIKEKRETATLKCYPIPRHDTVYWYQQGPGQDPQFLISFYEKMQSDKGSIPDRFSAQQFSDYHSELNMSSLELGDSALYFCASSLGQPYRDTDTQYFGPGTRLTVL.

This clone has a single count. The CDR3 DNA reads TGTGCCAGCAGCACCCGACAGGGTTCCGAGCAGTACTTC. It specifies CASSTRQGSEQYF. The rearrangement links TRBV9 to TRBJ2-7, with TRBD1 matching over 7 bases. The V segment lost 4 bases and the J segment 6 bases; nucleotides outside the gene matches: 7. The CDR3 sequence is 13 residues long. Germline CDR1 SGDLS, CDR2 YYNGEE.

This clone was counted between two and nine times. The chain has TRBV9 and TRBJ1-1; D gene uncertain. The CDR3 runs to 13 residues. CDR1 is SGDLS, CDR2 YYNGEE, per germline. V lost 3 bases and J lost 6, with 12 bases in between. CDR3 bases: TGTGCCAGCAGCGCCCAGCCTTCAGCTGAAGCTTTCTTT. Amino acid sequence: CASSAQPSAEAFF. Looking up the rest from reference TRBV9 and TRBJ1-1 gives the full variable domain: DSGVTQTPKHLITATGQRVTLRCSPRSGDLSVYWYQQSLDQGLQFLIQYYNGEERAKGNILERFSAQQFPDLHSELNLSSLELGDSALYFCASSAQPSAEAFFGQGTRLTVV.

This chain uses TRBV9 with TRBJ1-1; tentatively, D is TRBD1 (5 bases). The CDR3 is 14 amino acids. Trimming removed 0 bases at V and 6 bases at J, with 12 bases between. Germline V lookup: CDR1 SGDLS, CDR2 YYNGEE. CDR3 residues: CASSVGREGAEAFF. As DNA, the CDR3 is TGTGCCAGCAGCGTAGGCAGGGAAGGAGCTGAAGCTTTCTTT.

The V and J genes are TRBV29-1 and TRBJ1-1; tentative D call: TRBD1 (5 bases). This CDR3 spans 13 amino acids. Trimming took off 6 bases at V and 1 base at J, with 12 bases between the two ends. Germline V gives CDR1 SQVTM, CDR2 ANQGSEA. The CDR3 here is CSVRTGGNTEAFF. The CDR3 DNA reads TGCAGCGTCCGGACGGGGGGGAACACTGAAGCTTTCTTT.

This clone was picked up one time. The chain has TRBV7-9 and TRBJ2-5, with D unclear. Germline assignment: CDR1 SEHNR and CDR2 FQNEAQ (reference sequence). The CDR3 is made up of 8 amino acids. Trimming removed 5 bases at V and 13 bases at J, with 5 bases between. CDR3 protein: CASSDGYF. CDR3 DNA sequence: TGTGCCAGCAGCGACGGGTACTTC.

The chain is built from TRBV5-1 and TRBJ2-5; 15 nucleotides line up with TRBD2. The CDR3 is 16 residues long. CDR1 SGHRS and CDR2 YFSETQ come from the germline V gene. V was clipped by 7 bases and J by 5 bases; unmatched bases: 9. CDR3 loop: CASSTGLAGGYETQYF. The CDR3 region has the DNA TGCGCCAGCTCGACTGGACTAGCGGGGGGGTATGAGACCCAGTACTTC.

This clone appeared once. A read error is possible here, since a much larger clone lies one base away. The J gene is TRBJ2-6, the V gene TRBV4-2; D is unclear. CDR3 length: 16 amino acids. In germline, CDR1 is LGHNA, CDR2 YNFKEQ. V lost 0 bases and J 1 base, leaving 7 bases between the germline ends. CDR3 DNA sequence: TGTGCCAGCAGCCAAGATGCGGATTCTGGGGCCAACGTCCTGACTTTC. Translation gives CASSQDADSGANVLTF.

V usage is TRBV30 and J usage is TRBJ2-1; D is unclear. V was shortened by 0 bases and J by 6 bases, with 6 bases between the two germline ends. Germline CDR1 and CDR2: GTSNPN and SVGIG (reference sequence). The CDR3 totals 12 residues. CDR3 DNA sequence: TGTGCCTGGAGTGTACTCGTCAATGAGCAGTTCTTC. This codes for CAWSVLVNEQFF.

The chain has TRBV7-3 and TRBJ1-2, with TRBD1 identical over 7 bases. Trimming cost V 1 base and J 3 bases; bases outside gene matches: 5. Germline V lookup: CDR1 SGHTA, CDR2 FQGTGA. The CDR3 runs to 15 residues. The DNA of the CDR3 is TGTGCCAGCAGCTTAAGAGCCGGGACAGACTATGGCTACACCTTC. This codes for CASSLRAGTDYGYTF.

The chain couples TRBV5-3 to TRBJ1-1; possible D gene TRBD1, 6 bases. TRBV5-3 is recorded as an ORF, its role being uncertain. Trimming stripped 5 bases from V and 5 bases from J, with 16 bases between. The CDR3 length is 14 residues. CDR3 in DNA: TGTGCCAGAAGTTCAGACAGGCTCAGGACTGAAGCTTTCTTT. It is translated as CARSSDRLRTEAFF.

The chain links TRBV27 to TRBJ1-5, with TRBD1 matching over 7 bases. Germline values: CDR1 MNHEY, CDR2 SMNVEV (reference sequence). The CDR3 has 15 residues. Germline trimming cut 3 bases from V and 6 bases from J; bases unmatched to any gene: 8. CDR3 nucleotides: TGTGCCAGCAGTTTTTTAGGGGGCGGTGGTCAGCCCCAGCATTTT. Its protein is CASSFLGGGGQPQHF.

The chain recombines TRBV30 with TRBJ2-2; D is unclear. V lost 4 bases and J lost 4, with 10 bases in between. Germline V gene lookup returns CDR1 GTSNPN and CDR2 SVGIG (reference sequence). The CDR3 has 13 residues. The DNA of the CDR3 is TGTGCCTGGACAGGAACCAGCACCGGGGAGCTGTTTTTT. This encodes CAWTGTSTGELFF. The whole variable domain, filled in from reference TRBV30 and TRBJ2-2, reads SQTIHQWPATLVQPVGSPLSLECTVEGTSNPNLYWYRQAAGRGLQLLFYSVGIGQISSEVPQNLSASRPQDRQFILSSKKLLLSDSGFYLCAWTGTSTGELFFGEGSRLTVL.

The V gene is TRBV7-3, the J gene TRBJ1-2; D call uncertain. The CDR3 extends over 13 amino acids. V shed 5 bases and J shed 7 bases, with 14 bases lying between them. Germline values: CDR1 SGHTA, CDR2 FQGTGA. CDR3 nucleotide sequence: TGTGCCAGCAGCCCGGGCGTCGCGGGTGGCTACACCTTC. It translates to CASSPGVAGGYTF.

The chain is built from TRBV12-5 and TRBJ2-5; TRBD1 agrees at 8 bases. V trimming: 9 bases; J trimming: 4 bases; junction bases outside the gene matches: 7. There are 13 residues in the CDR3. In germline, CDR1 is LGHNT, CDR2 FRNRAP. The chain's CDR3 is CASTGRGRETQYF. The CDR3 coding sequence is TGTGCTAGCACGGGCAGGGGGCGAGAGACCCAGTACTTC.